This TCR beta chain was identified in a study of cytomegalovirus exposure and HLA in healthy donors. In the study overall: Previous work identified 120 million or so unique TCR beta sequences from around 200 million T cells.

60 Vbeta and 13 Jbeta primers were used in PCR. In the original workflow: A later analysis tallied approximately 87 million unique TCR beta chains, around 10 million of them shared. Here immunoSEQ multiplex PCR was the method, and the copy in TCRdb shows in-frame clones only, minus some. The V and J calls and clone size are taken from that table; D and trimming were inferred from the DNA. The sample includes under 200,000 clones, about 82% of them seen just once. Each donor's status was that of a healthy bone marrow donor. Study-wide points: Segments of the TCR beta V type were, in most cases, productive about 87% or about 30% of the time in an earlier analysis.

The ends were cut back, 8 bases at V and 8 bases at J, with 15 bases in the middle. Germline V gene data show CDR1 as DFQATT and CDR2 as SNEGSKA (reference sequence). The CDR3 is made up of 11 amino acids. A note on this clone: Its specificity is unknown.

Sample: PBMCs. The receptor comes from a woman aged 45-60 years in good health and CMV-seropositive. The gene calls are TRBV20-1 and TRBJ1-2, with D possibly TRBD1 on 6 matching bases. CDR3 sequence (DNA): TGCAGTCCCCGGGGGGCCCCGGGCTACACCTTC. Its translation: CSPRGAPGYTF.